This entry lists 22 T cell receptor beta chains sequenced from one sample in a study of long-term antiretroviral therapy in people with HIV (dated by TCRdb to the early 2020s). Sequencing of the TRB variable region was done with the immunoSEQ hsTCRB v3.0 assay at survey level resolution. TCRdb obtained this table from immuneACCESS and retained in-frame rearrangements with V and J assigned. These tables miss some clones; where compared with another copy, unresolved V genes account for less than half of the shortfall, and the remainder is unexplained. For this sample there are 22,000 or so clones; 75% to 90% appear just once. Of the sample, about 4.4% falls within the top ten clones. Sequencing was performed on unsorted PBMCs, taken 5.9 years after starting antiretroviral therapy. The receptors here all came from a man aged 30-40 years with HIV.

The DNA for the CDR3 is TGTGCCAGCAGCGTCCTCCCAGCAACTAATGAAAAACTGTTTTTT. Amino acids: CASSVLPATNEKLFF. The rearrangement uses TRBV11-1 and TRBJ1-4; no definite D call. The ends were cut back, 5 bases at V and 0 bases at J, with 10 bases in the middle. The germline V gene has CDR1 SGHAT and CDR2 FQDESV (reference sequence). This CDR3 spans 15 amino acids.

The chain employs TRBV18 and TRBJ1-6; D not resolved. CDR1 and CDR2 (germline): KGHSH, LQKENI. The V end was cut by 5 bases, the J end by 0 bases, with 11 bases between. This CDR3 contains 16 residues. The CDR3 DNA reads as TGTGCCAGCTCATCGCAGGAGGTCTCCTATAATTCACCCCTCCACTTT. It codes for CASSSQEVSYNSPLHF.

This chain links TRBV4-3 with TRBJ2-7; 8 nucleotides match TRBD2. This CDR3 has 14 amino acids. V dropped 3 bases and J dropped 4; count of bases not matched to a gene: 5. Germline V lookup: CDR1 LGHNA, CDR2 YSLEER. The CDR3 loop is CASSQGGRQYEQYF. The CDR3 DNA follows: TGCGCCAGCAGCCAGGGCGGGAGGCAATACGAGCAGTACTTC.

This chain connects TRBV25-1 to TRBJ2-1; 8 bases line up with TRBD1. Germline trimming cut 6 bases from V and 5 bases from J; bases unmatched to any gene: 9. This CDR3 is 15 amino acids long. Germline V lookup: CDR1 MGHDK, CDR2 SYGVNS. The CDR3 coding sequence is TGTGCCAGCAGGCCAACAGGGGGAAGGGACAATGAGCAGTTCTTC. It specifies CASRPTGGRDNEQFF.

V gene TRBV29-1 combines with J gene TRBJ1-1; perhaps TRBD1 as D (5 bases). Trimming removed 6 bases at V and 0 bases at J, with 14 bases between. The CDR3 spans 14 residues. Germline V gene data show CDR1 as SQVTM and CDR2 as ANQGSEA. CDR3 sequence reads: CSVATELMNTEAFF. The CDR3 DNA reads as TGCAGCGTCGCGACAGAACTCATGAACACTGAAGCTTTCTTT.

The CDR3 DNA follows: TGTGCCAGCAGCCCTAAGTATCGGGGACTTGGGCGGTATGGCTACACCTTC. Amino acid sequence: CASSPKYRGLGRYGYTF. The chain recombines TRBV7-2 with TRBJ1-2; weak D call: TRBD1 (5 bases). The CDR3 has 17 amino acids. V lost 5 bases to trimming and J lost 5 bases, with 24 bases between them. CDR1 is SGHTA and CDR2 is FQGNSA in the germline V gene.

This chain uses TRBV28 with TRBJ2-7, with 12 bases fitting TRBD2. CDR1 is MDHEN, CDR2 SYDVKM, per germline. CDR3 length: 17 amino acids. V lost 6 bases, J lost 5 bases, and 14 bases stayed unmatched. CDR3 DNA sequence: TGTGCCAGCAGCACAGGGGGCACTAGCGGGGGGAGGAACGAGCAGTACTTC. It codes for CASSTGGTSGGRNEQYF.

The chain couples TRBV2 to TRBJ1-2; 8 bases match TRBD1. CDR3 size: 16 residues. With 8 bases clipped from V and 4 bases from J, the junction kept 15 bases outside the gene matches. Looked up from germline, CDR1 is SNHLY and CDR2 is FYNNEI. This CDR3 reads CASSYSGQANRYGYTF. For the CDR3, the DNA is TGTGCCAGCTCCTACTCGGGACAGGCAAACCGCTATGGCTACACCTTC.

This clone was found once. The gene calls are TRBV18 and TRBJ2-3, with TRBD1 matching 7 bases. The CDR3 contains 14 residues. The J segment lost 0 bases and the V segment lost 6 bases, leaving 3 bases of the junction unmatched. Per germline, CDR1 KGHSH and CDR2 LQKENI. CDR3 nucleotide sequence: TGTGCCAGCTCGCCGACAGGGAGCACAGATACGCAGTATTTT. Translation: CASSPTGSTDTQYF.

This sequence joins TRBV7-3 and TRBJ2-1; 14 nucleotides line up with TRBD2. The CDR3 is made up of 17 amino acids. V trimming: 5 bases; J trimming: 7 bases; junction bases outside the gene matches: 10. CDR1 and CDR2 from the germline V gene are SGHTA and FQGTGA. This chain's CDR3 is CASSPTPGLAGENEQFF. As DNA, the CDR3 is TGTGCCAGCAGCCCCACCCCGGGACTAGCGGGGGAGAATGAGCAGTTCTTC.

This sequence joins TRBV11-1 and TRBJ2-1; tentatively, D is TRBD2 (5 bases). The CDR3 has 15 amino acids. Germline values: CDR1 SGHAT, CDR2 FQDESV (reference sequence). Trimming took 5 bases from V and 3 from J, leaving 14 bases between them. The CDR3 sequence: CASSASRVSYNEQFF. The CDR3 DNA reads TGTGCCAGCAGCGCTTCGAGGGTAAGCTACAATGAGCAGTTCTTC.

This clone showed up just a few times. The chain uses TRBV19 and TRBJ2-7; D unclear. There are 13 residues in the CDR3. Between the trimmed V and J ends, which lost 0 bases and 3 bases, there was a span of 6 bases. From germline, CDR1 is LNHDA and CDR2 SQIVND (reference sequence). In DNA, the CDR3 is TGTGCCAGTAGTATAGATCCCTACTACGAGCAGTACTTC. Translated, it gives CASSIDPYYEQYF.

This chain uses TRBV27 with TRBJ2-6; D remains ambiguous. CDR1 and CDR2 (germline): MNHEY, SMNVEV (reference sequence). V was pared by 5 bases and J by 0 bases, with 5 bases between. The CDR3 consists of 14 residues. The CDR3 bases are TGTGCCAGCAGTGATACCTCTGGGGCCAACGTCCTGACTTTC. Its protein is CASSDTSGANVLTF.

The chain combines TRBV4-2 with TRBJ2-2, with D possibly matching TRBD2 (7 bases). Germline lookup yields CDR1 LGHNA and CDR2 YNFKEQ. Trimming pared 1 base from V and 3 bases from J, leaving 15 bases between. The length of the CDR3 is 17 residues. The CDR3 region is CASSQGVEGGHTGELFF. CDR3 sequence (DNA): TGTGCCAGCAGCCAAGGAGTCGAGGGGGGGCACACCGGGGAGCTGTTTTTT.

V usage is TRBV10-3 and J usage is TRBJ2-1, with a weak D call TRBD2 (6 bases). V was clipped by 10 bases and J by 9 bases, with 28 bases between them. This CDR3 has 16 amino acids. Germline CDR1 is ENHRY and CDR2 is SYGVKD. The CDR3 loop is CATTESGVVEGTEQFF. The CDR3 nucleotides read TGTGCCACGACAGAATCGGGGGTCGTCGAAGGGACTGAGCAGTTCTTC.

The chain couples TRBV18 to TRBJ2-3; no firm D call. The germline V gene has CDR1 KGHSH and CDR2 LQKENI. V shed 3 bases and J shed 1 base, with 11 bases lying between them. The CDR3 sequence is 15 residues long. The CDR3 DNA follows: TGTGCCAGCTCACCTACTCGCACTGGCACAGATACGCAGTATTTT. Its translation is CASSPTRTGTDTQYF.

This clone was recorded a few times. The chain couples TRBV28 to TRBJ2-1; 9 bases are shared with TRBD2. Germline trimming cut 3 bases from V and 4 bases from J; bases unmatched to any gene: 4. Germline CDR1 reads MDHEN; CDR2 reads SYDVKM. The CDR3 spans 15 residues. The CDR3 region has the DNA TGTGCCAGCAGTTTCAGCGGGGGGACTTACAATGAGCAGTTCTTC. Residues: CASSFSGGTYNEQFF.

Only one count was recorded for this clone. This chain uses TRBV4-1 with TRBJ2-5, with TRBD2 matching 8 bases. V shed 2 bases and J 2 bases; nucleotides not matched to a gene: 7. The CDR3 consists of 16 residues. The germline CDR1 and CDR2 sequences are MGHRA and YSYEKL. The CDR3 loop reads CASSQPGTRRQETQYF. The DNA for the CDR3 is TGCGCCAGCAGCCAACCCGGGACTAGACGGCAAGAGACCCAGTACTTC.

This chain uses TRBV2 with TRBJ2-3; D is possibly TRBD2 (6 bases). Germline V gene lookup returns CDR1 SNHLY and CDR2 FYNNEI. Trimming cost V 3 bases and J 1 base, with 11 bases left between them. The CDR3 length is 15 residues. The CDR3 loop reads CASSDTGGGTDTQYF. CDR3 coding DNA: TGTGCCAGCAGTGACACGGGCGGGGGCACAGATACGCAGTATTTT.

The CDR3 sequence is CASSLILAVNQETQYF. Written as DNA, the CDR3 is TGTGCCAGCAGCTTAATCCTAGCGGTAAATCAAGAGACCCAGTACTTC. The rearrangement links TRBV7-7 to TRBJ2-5; the match to TRBD2 covers 7 bases. Germline values: CDR1 SSHAT, CDR2 FNYEAQ (reference sequence). The CDR3 contains 16 residues. V shed 2 bases and J 2 bases; nucleotides not matched to a gene: 8.

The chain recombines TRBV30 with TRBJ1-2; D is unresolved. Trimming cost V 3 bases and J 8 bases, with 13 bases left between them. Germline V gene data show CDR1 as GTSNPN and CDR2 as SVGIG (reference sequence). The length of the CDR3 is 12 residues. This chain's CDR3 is CAWRTGLRGYTF. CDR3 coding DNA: TGTGCCTGGAGGACCGGGTTAAGGGGCTACACCTTC.

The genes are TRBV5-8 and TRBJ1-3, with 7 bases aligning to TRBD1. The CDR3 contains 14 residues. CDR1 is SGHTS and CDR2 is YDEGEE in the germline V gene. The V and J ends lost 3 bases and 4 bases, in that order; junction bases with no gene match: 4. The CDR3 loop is CASSSGDRGNTIYF. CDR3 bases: TGTGCCAGCAGCTCAGGGGACAGAGGAAACACCATATATTTT.